This record concerns one TCR beta chain sequence. Which antigen it targets is not known. The sample holds no much larger clone one base away, and base qualities are not on file. The germline V gene (reference sequence) sets CDR1 to SGHKS and CDR2 to YYEKEE. There are 16 amino acids in the CDR3, from cysteine to phenylalanine inclusive. The DNA shown is the 48-base CDR3, in frame from base 1. From V the trimming removes 5 bases and from J it removes 6 bases, while the gene matches leave 12 bases of the junction unaccounted for. This entry is derived from a study of T cell changes during pregnancy in multiple sclerosis (dated by TCRdb to the late 2010s). About the study as a whole: The study examined how the T cell repertoire changed over the course of pregnancy in women with multiple sclerosis.

Libraries were built with the immunoSEQ multiplex PCR assay. TCRdb re-hosts the immuneACCESS table, in-frame sequences only. Its copies lack some clones; in the studies checked, an unresolved V gene accounts for under half of them, and the cause for the rest is not known. The sample table records tens of thousands of clones; roughly 90% of these occur just once. About 5.3% of the sample is in the top ten clones. Here the chain combines TRBV5-5 and TRBJ2-7; TRBD2 fits 12 bases in the junction. The clonotype originates from a female donor in good health, enrolled as a control in a pregnancy study. The sequencing here drew on CD8+ T cells from peripheral blood mononuclear cells, taken in the second trimester of pregnancy. The CDR3 protein: CASSLLTSGSSREQYF. The nucleotide sequence is given as TGTGCCAGCAGTCTCTTGACTAGCGGGAGTTCTCGCGAGCAGTACTTC.